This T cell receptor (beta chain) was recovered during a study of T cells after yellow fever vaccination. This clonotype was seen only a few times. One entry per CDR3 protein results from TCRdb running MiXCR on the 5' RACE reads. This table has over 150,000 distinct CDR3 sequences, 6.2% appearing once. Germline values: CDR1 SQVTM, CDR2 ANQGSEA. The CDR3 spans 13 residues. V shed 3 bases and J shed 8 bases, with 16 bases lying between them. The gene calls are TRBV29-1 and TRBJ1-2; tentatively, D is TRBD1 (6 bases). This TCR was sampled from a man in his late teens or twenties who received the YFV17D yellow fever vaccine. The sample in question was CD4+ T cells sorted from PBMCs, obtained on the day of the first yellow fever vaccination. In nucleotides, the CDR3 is TGCAGCGTTGATTTGTACGGCAGGGGAGGCTACACCTTC. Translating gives CSVDLYGRGGYTF.